The T cell receptor (beta chain) under discussion was sequenced for a study of identical twins. This clonotype was observed a handful of times. Template switching (which added a universal primer site) was used, and cDNA carried unique molecular identifiers. A single record per CDR3 protein comes from TCRdb applying MiXCR to the 5' RACE reads. The top ten clones hold 0.25% to 0.3% of a sample with about 1.7 million distinct CDR3 sequences, about 31% of them seen once. This clonotype was sampled from a newborn girl in good health. The material sequenced was cord blood.

The CDR3 here is CASSVGVGDTDTQYF. The CDR3 nucleotides read TGTGCCAGCAGCGTAGGAGTGGGGGACACAGATACGCAGTATTTT. The chain combines TRBV9 with TRBJ2-3; D might be TRBD1 or TRBD2, each matching 5 bases. CDR3 length: 15 residues. CDR1 is SGDLS, CDR2 YYNGEE, per germline. Trimming removed 0 bases from V and 2 bases from J, with 10 bases in between. The variable domain in full, completed from reference TRBV9 and TRBJ2-3, reads DSGVTQTPKHLITATGQRVTLRCSPRSGDLSVYWYQQSLDQGLQFLIQYYNGEERAKGNILERFSAQQFPDLHSELNLSSLELGDSALYFCASSVGVGDTDTQYFGPGTRLTVL.